Below are 27 T cell receptor beta chains sequenced from a single sample in a study of cytomegalovirus exposure and HLA in healthy donors. Primers for the PCR totalled 60 Vbeta and 13 Jbeta. This table comes from immunoSEQ multiplex PCR, and its TCRdb copy is limited to in-frame clones, with some not included. The sample lists hundreds of thousands of clones, around 83% occurring once. Sequenced material: PBMCs. The receptors come from a girl under 18 in good health and CMV-seronegative.

The V gene is TRBV7-9, the J gene TRBJ1-2; TRBD1 matches at 7 bases. CDR1 SEHNR and CDR2 FQNEAQ come from the germline V gene (reference sequence). V lost 1 base and J lost 4; bases outside the gene matches: 3. This CDR3 has 14 residues. The CDR3 is CASSLETGTYGYTF. The CDR3 bases are TGTGCCAGCAGCTTAGAGACAGGGACCTATGGCTACACCTTC.

The chain links TRBV19 to TRBJ1-5; the match to TRBD1 covers 9 bases. The CDR3 loop spans 14 amino acids. Germline V CDR1 and CDR2: LNHDA, SQIVND (reference sequence). V gave up 7 bases and J gave up 6 bases; unmatched junction bases: 7. The CDR3 is CASTTGGGGQPQHF. DNA of the CDR3: TGTGCCAGTACCACAGGGGGCGGAGGTCAGCCCCAGCATTTT.

The gene calls are TRBV27 and TRBJ1-6, with 7 bases identical to TRBD1. The germline V gene has CDR1 MNHEY and CDR2 SMNVEV (reference sequence). This CDR3 is 16 amino acids long. Trimming removed 2 bases from V and 6 bases from J; junction bases left unmatched: 7. The CDR3, as DNA: TGTGCCAGCAGTTTAACAGGGGTCGGGGGTAATTCACCCCTCCACTTT. The encoded protein is CASSLTGVGGNSPLHF.

The chain recombines TRBV27 with TRBJ2-1; 10 nucleotides line up with TRBD2. Germline V CDR1 and CDR2: MNHEY, SMNVEV (reference sequence). The CDR3 loop spans 19 amino acids. V lost 6 bases to trimming and J lost 9 bases; unmatched junction nucleotides: 23. The chain's CDR3 is CASSRLYPRASGSLGEQFF. The CDR3 coding sequence is TGTGCCAGCAGCCGACTCTACCCCAGGGCTAGCGGGAGTCTGGGTGAGCAGTTCTTC.

The gene calls are TRBV5-1 and TRBJ2-5; tentative D call: TRBD2 (6 bases). This CDR3 is built from 15 residues. Germline values: CDR1 SGHRS, CDR2 YFSETQ. Trimming pared 1 base from V and 5 bases from J, leaving 15 bases between. The CDR3 loop reads CASSLPSRAGETQYF. The CDR3 nucleotides are TGCGCCAGCAGCTTGCCTAGCAGGGCGGGGGAGACCCAGTACTTC.

A remark on this clone: Germline and junction disagree at one end, which may indicate a read error. The gene calls are TRBV7-9 and TRBJ1-1; perhaps TRBD1 as D (6 bases). There are 13 residues in the CDR3. Germline lookup yields CDR1 SEHNR and CDR2 FQNEAQ (reference sequence). The CDR3 here is CSSSLGEGAEAFF. The CDR3, as DNA: TGTTCCAGCAGCCTGGGGGAGGGGGCTGAAGCTTTCTTT.

This chain connects TRBV19 to TRBJ2-1, with D perhaps matching TRBD2 (5 bases). The V end lost 8 bases, the J end lost 1 base, and 12 bases lay between the germline ends. Germline loops: CDR1 LNHDA, CDR2 SQIVND (reference sequence). The CDR3 has 14 residues. The CDR3 sequence is CASVMAGSYNEQFF. The CDR3 nucleotides read TGTGCCAGTGTAATGGCGGGTTCCTACAATGAGCAGTTCTTC.

The chain couples TRBV19 to TRBJ1-1; D uncertain. V was cut by 10 bases and J by 10 bases, with 16 bases left in between. The CDR3 is 11 residues long. CDR1 LNHDA and CDR2 SQIVND come from the germline V gene (reference sequence). The CDR3 nucleotides are TGTGCCACCTCACGGGAAAGTCGAGCTTTCTTT. Its protein is CATSRESRAFF. The variable domain in full, with the rest retrieved from reference TRBV19 and TRBJ1-1, is DGGITQSPKYLFRKEGQNVTLSCEQNLNHDAMYWYRQDPGQGLRLIYYSQIVNDFQKGDIAEGYSVSREKKESFPLTVTSAQKNPTAFYLCATSRESRAFFGQGTRLTVV.

The chain links TRBV9 to TRBJ2-7; D perhaps matches TRBD2 (6 bases). Germline V lookup: CDR1 SGDLS, CDR2 YYNGEE. CDR3 length equals 14 residues. Trimming took 0 bases from V and 4 from J, leaving 11 bases between them. CDR3 amino acids: CASSVGGAGYEQYF. The CDR3 region has the DNA TGTGCCAGCAGCGTAGGCGGGGCGGGTTACGAGCAGTACTTC.

The V gene is TRBV9, the J gene TRBJ1-2; unclear D gene. Germline CDR1 SGDLS, CDR2 YYNGEE. The CDR3 totals 15 residues. V was shortened by 3 bases and J by 4 bases, with 16 bases between the two germline ends. The CDR3 loop reads CASSASEQNFYGYTF. CDR3 nucleotides: TGTGCCAGCAGCGCCTCCGAACAGAACTTCTATGGCTACACCTTC.

The rearrangement links TRBV6-1 to TRBJ2-3, with D tentatively TRBD1 (5 bases). V gave up 5 bases and J gave up 2 bases, with 14 bases separating them. The CDR3 runs to 15 residues. CDR1 MNHNS and CDR2 SASEGT come from the germline V gene. The CDR3 here is CASSTGGTLTDTQYF. For the CDR3, the DNA is TGTGCCAGCAGTACAGGTGGAACCCTCACAGATACGCAGTATTTT.

The chain links TRBV28 to TRBJ1-6; D might be TRBD1 (5 bases). This CDR3 has 13 amino acids. Deletions cut 8 bases from V and 7 bases from J, with 12 bases between. In germline, CDR1 is MDHEN, CDR2 SYDVKM. The CDR3 loop is CASGALGNSPLHF. CDR3 nucleotides: TGTGCCAGCGGGGCCCTGGGGAATTCACCCCTCCACTTT.

The chain couples TRBV6-4 to TRBJ1-6; 11 bases are a match to TRBD1. Trimming at V came to 1 base and at J to 13 bases, leaving 0 bases not matched to a gene. This CDR3 contains 13 residues. Looked up from germline, CDR1 is MRHNA and CDR2 is SNTAGT. CDR3 sequence: CASSDWTGGPLHF. Here the CDR3 DNA reads TGTGCCAGCAGTGACTGGACAGGGGGCCCCCTCCACTTT.

V usage is TRBV5-4 and J usage is TRBJ1-1, with a weak D call TRBD1 (5 bases). Germline CDR1 SGHNT, CDR2 YYREEE (reference sequence). Trimming shortened V by 5 bases and J by 13 bases, and 18 bases separated the two germline ends. CDR3 size: 12 residues. CDR3 loop: CASRLNQGRSFF. CDR3 in DNA: TGTGCCAGCAGGCTAAACCAGGGAAGGAGTTTCTTT.

This clone was observed a few times. The rearrangement links TRBV7-9 to TRBJ2-7, with 9 bases fitting TRBD1. The germline CDR1 and CDR2 sequences are SEHNR and FQNEAQ (reference sequence). The CDR3 has 15 residues. Trimming removed 5 bases from V and 1 base from J; junction bases left unmatched: 6. In DNA, the CDR3 is TGTGCCAGCAGCCCCATGGGACAGGGATCCTACGAGCAGTACTTC. It yields the protein CASSPMGQGSYEQYF.

The gene calls are TRBV18 and TRBJ2-3, with TRBD1 matching 8 bases. Germline-derived CDR1 and CDR2 are KGHSH and LQKENI. This CDR3 contains 16 residues. Losses at the gene ends were 6 bases for V and 1 base for J; bases not matched to a gene: 9. The CDR3 spells CASSYAPGQGTDTQYF. In DNA, the CDR3 is TGTGCCAGCTCGTACGCCCCGGGACAGGGCACAGATACGCAGTATTTT.

The CDR3 DNA reads as TGTGCCAGCAGTGCCTCCAATATCGAGGAGATATACGAGCAGTACTTC. Its protein product is CASSASNIEEIYEQYF. This rearrangement joins TRBV28 to TRBJ2-7, with no clear D. The ends were cut back, 5 bases at V and 4 bases at J, with 21 bases in the middle. Germline CDR1 is MDHEN and CDR2 is SYDVKM. This CDR3 has 16 amino acids.

This clone was counted a single time. The rearrangement joins TRBV30 to TRBJ1-2; 7 bases are a match to TRBD1. This CDR3 has 14 amino acids. Germline V CDR1 and CDR2: GTSNPN, SVGIG (reference sequence). Germline trimming cut 3 bases from V and 2 bases from J; bases unmatched to any gene: 6. DNA for the CDR3: TGTGCCTGGAGGGTGACAGGGCTCAACTATGGCTACACCTTC. It specifies CAWRVTGLNYGYTF.

This sequence joins TRBV19 and TRBJ1-5, with a tentative D call TRBD1 (6 bases). The length of the CDR3 is 15 residues. Deletions cut 4 bases from V and 2 bases from J, with 12 bases between. The germline V gene has CDR1 LNHDA and CDR2 SQIVND (reference sequence). The CDR3 nucleotides are TGTGCCAGTAGTACCTACAGGGCTGGCAATCAGCCCCAGCATTTT. Protein sequence: CASSTYRAGNQPQHF.

The V gene is TRBV18, the J gene TRBJ1-3; D perhaps matches TRBD1 (6 bases). Trimming pared 4 bases from V and 0 bases from J, leaving 13 bases between. The CDR3 loop spans 16 amino acids. Germline V gene lookup returns CDR1 KGHSH and CDR2 LQKENI. The CDR3 reads CASSLGQKLSGNTIYF. In DNA form, the CDR3 reads TGTGCCAGCTCACTCGGACAGAAGCTCTCTGGAAACACCATATATTTT.

The rearrangement joins TRBV30 to TRBJ1-2, with 8 bases fitting TRBD1. Germline assignment: CDR1 GTSNPN and CDR2 SVGIG (reference sequence). CDR3 length: 14 amino acids. With V trimmed by 2 bases and J by 8 bases, 10 bases remained unmatched. The CDR3 DNA reads TGTGCCTGGAGTCCATGGACAGGGATTGGAGGCTACACCTTC. It is translated as CAWSPWTGIGGYTF.

This clone occurred once. The chain is built from TRBV25-1 and TRBJ2-7, with 10 nucleotides matching TRBD1. V dropped 3 bases and J dropped 4; count of bases not matched to a gene: 12. Germline CDR1 is MGHDK and CDR2 is SYGVNS. CDR3 length: 17 amino acids. CDR3 sequence: CASSEMIETGGFYEQYF. The CDR3 coding sequence is TGTGCCAGCAGTGAGATGATAGAGACAGGGGGCTTTTACGAGCAGTACTTC.

V is TRBV5-1 and J is TRBJ2-7; 11 nucleotides line up with TRBD2. CDR1 and CDR2 from the germline V gene are SGHRS and YFSETQ. This CDR3 contains 16 residues. The trim removed 0 bases at V and 0 bases at J, leaving 2 bases unmatched. The CDR3 DNA is TGCGCCAGCAGCTTGGGGACTAGCGGGTACTCCTACGAGCAGTACTTC. Residues: CASSLGTSGYSYEQYF. The full variable domain, rest sourced from reference TRBV5-1 and TRBJ2-7, is KAGVTQTPRYLIKTRGQQVTLSCSPISGHRSVSWYQQTPGQGLQFLFEYFSETQRNKGNFPGRFSGRQFSNSRSEMNVSTLELGDSALYLCASSLGTSGYSYEQYFGPGTRLTVT.

The chain joins TRBV28 to TRBJ2-7; 9 bases align to TRBD2. Losses at the gene ends were 2 bases for V and 6 bases for J; bases not matched to a gene: 5. Germline CDR1 and CDR2: MDHEN and SYDVKM. The CDR3 totals 14 residues. CDR3 amino acids: CASSLAGGGSEQYF. CDR3 bases: TGTGCCAGCAGTTTAGCGGGAGGGGGGAGCGAGCAGTACTTC.

The chain couples TRBV9 to TRBJ2-5; possibly TRBD1 for D (5 bases). CDR3 size: 13 residues. V shed 2 bases and J shed 5 bases, with 10 bases lying between them. CDR1 is SGDLS, CDR2 YYNGEE, per germline. The CDR3 sequence: CASSVRVGETQYF. In DNA form, the CDR3 reads TGTGCCAGCAGCGTCAGGGTTGGCGAGACCCAGTACTTC. The full variable domain, completed using reference TRBV9 and TRBJ2-5, is DSGVTQTPKHLITATGQRVTLRCSPRSGDLSVYWYQQSLDQGLQFLIQYYNGEERAKGNILERFSAQQFPDLHSELNLSSLELGDSALYFCASSVRVGETQYFGPGTRLLVL.

The rearrangement links TRBV5-6 to TRBJ1-6; D remains unclear. CDR3 length: 15 residues. Per the germline V gene, CDR1 is SGHDT and CDR2 is YYEEEE. The ends were cut back, 0 bases at V and 6 bases at J, with 10 bases in the middle. DNA for the CDR3: TGTGCCAGCAGCTTGGGCCCCGTCAGTAATTCACCCCTCCACTTT. Its protein product is CASSLGPVSNSPLHF.

The V and J genes are TRBV5-4 and TRBJ1-2, with D possibly TRBD1 on 5 matching bases. The CDR3 is 15 amino acids. Germline loops: CDR1 SGHNT, CDR2 YYREEE (reference sequence). The V gene lost 4 bases and the J gene lost 9 bases, with 22 bases spanning the gap. The CDR3 DNA is TGTGCCAGCAGCCCGGGAGGGACCCAGGAGGATCGCTACACCTTC. Its protein product is CASSPGGTQEDRYTF.